Presented here are 18 T cell receptor beta chains from one specimen sequenced in a study of blood T cell repertoires in COVID-19. The method was immunoSEQ multiplex PCR; TCRdb's version includes in-frame clones alone and lacks a portion of them. The sample consists of 50,000 to 80,000 clones, roughly 84% of them appearing once. Sequenced: peripheral blood. Receptor source: a man between 50 and 59 years old with active COVID-19.

The chain combines TRBV5-1 with TRBJ2-1, with D possibly being TRBD2 (5 bases). The CDR3 runs 15 residues. V was clipped by 0 bases and J by 6 bases, with 13 bases between them. Germline V gene sequence: CDR1 SGHRS, CDR2 YFSETQ. The CDR3 loop is CASSLESEGRNEQFF. The CDR3 DNA reads as TGCGCCAGCAGCTTGGAGTCAGAGGGCCGCAATGAGCAGTTCTTC.

V and J are TRBV3-1 (or the pseudogene TRBV3-2) and TRBJ1-3; TRBD1 matches 9 bases. Germline V CDR1 and CDR2: LGHDT, YNNKEL (reference sequence). CDR3 length equals 13 residues. V was pared by 6 bases and J by 4 bases, with 1 base of the junction left unmatched. CDR3 region: CASRGTGGNTIYF. The CDR3 coding sequence is TGTGCCAGCAGGGGGACAGGGGGAAACACCATATATTTT.

V gene TRBV6-4 combines with J gene TRBJ1-2; TRBD1 is a possible D gene (6 bases). The CDR3 length is 14 residues. From germline, CDR1 is MRHNA and CDR2 SNTAGT. V was pared by 4 bases and J by 4 bases, with 13 bases between. The CDR3 coding sequence is TGTGCCAGCAGTGTTACACAGGGCGGCTATGGCTACACCTTC. Protein product: CASSVTQGGYGYTF.

The chain joins TRBV9 to TRBJ2-1; 8 bases fit TRBD1. With V trimmed by 0 bases and J by 4 bases, 3 bases remained unmatched. The CDR3 covers 15 residues. Germline V gives CDR1 SGDLS, CDR2 YYNGEE. CDR3 loop: CASSVGQGAYNEQFF. The CDR3 DNA is TGTGCCAGCAGCGTAGGTCAGGGGGCGTACAATGAGCAGTTCTTC.

This chain links TRBV11-2 with TRBJ2-3; 11 nucleotides match TRBD2. CDR3 length: 16 amino acids. V shed 4 bases and J 4 bases; nucleotides not matched to a gene: 7. Germline V gives CDR1 SGHAT, CDR2 FQNNGV. The CDR3: CASSSNSGGAADTQYF. The CDR3 region has the DNA TGTGCCAGCAGCTCCAATAGCGGGGGGGCCGCAGATACGCAGTATTTT.

The gene calls are TRBV11-2 and TRBJ1-4, with D unclear. The CDR3 is 14 amino acids. Germline V CDR1 and CDR2: SGHAT, FQNNGV. V was trimmed by 4 bases and J by 4 bases, leaving 10 bases between them. The CDR3 region is CASSYPRLNEKLFF. The CDR3 coding sequence is TGTGCCAGCAGCTACCCCAGGCTTAATGAAAAACTGTTTTTT.

The chain links TRBV29-1 to TRBJ1-2; TRBD1 matches at 8 bases. V lost 6 bases to trimming and J lost 4 bases; unmatched junction nucleotides: 7. This CDR3 is built from 13 residues. From germline, CDR1 is SQVTM and CDR2 ANQGSEA. CDR3 protein: CSVSGTGTYGYTF. The CDR3 DNA reads as TGCAGCGTCTCCGGGACAGGAACCTATGGCTACACCTTC. Full variable domain (missing parts from reference TRBV29-1 and TRBJ1-2): SAVISQKPSRDICQRGTSLTIQCQVDSQVTMMFWYRQQPGQSLTLIATANQGSEATYESGFVIDKFPISRPNLTFSTLTVSNMSPEDSSIYLCSVSGTGTYGYTFGSGTRLTVV.

The V and J genes are TRBV6-1 and TRBJ2-7; 8 nucleotides match TRBD1. The V gene end was trimmed by 4 bases and the J gene end by 0 bases; junction bases not matched to a gene: 11. There are 17 residues in the CDR3. CDR1 and CDR2 (germline): MNHNS, SASEGT. Written as DNA, the CDR3 is TGTGCCAGCAGTGCAGAGCAGACAGGGGCCATCTCCTACGAGCAGTACTTC. Amino acid sequence: CASSAEQTGAISYEQYF.

In its sample, this clone was seen a few times. The chain uses TRBV18 and TRBJ2-2, with 11 bases identical to TRBD2. There are 17 residues in the CDR3. Germline assignment: CDR1 KGHSH and CDR2 LQKENI. The J segment lost 6 bases and the V segment lost 4 bases, leaving 10 bases of the junction unmatched. The DNA of the CDR3 is TGTGCCAGCTCACTTAAACCGGGACTAGCGGTCGCCGGGGAGCTGTTTTTT. Translating it yields CASSLKPGLAVAGELFF.

This rearrangement joins TRBV6-5 to TRBJ1-1; D is undetermined. The germline V gene has CDR1 MNHEY and CDR2 SVGAGI. This CDR3 contains 15 residues. Deletions cut 7 bases from V and 6 bases from J, with 21 bases between. CDR3 in amino acids: CASISREGLAAEAFF. CDR3 in DNA: TGTGCCAGCATATCCCGTGAGGGTCTTGCCGCTGAAGCTTTCTTT.

The chain has TRBV27 and TRBJ2-5; TRBD2 matches 8 bases. The CDR3 is 15 residues long. Germline loops: CDR1 MNHEY, CDR2 SMNVEV (reference sequence). Germline trimming cut 3 bases from V and 4 bases from J; bases unmatched to any gene: 7. The CDR3 bases are TGTGCCAGCAGTTTCCAGCGGGGGTTGGGAGAGACCCAGTACTTC. The encoded protein is CASSFQRGLGETQYF.

V and J are TRBV6-5 and TRBJ1-4; possibly TRBD1 for D (5 bases). The V gene's germline CDR1 is MNHEY and CDR2 SVGAGI. Trimming stripped 0 bases from V and 0 bases from J, with 8 bases between. The CDR3 totals 16 residues. CDR3 region: CASSYSKGSTNEKLFF. The CDR3, as DNA: TGTGCCAGCAGTTACTCGAAGGGGTCAACTAATGAAAAACTGTTTTTT.

This chain uses TRBV15 with TRBJ2-3, with 10 positions matching TRBD2. V trimming: 1 base; J trimming: 4 bases; junction bases outside the gene matches: 8. The CDR3 spans 17 residues. The germline gives CDR1 LNHNV, CDR2 YYDKDF (reference sequence). Here the CDR3 reads CATSRAIAGGRADTQYF. CDR3 DNA sequence: TGTGCCACCAGCAGAGCTATAGCGGGGGGCAGGGCAGATACGCAGTATTTT.

This chain connects TRBV12-3 or TRBV12-4 to TRBJ2-7; 11 bases match TRBD1. The junction had 2 bases not matched to a gene; V was cut back by 7 bases and J by 3 bases. The CDR3 is 13 amino acids. The CDR3 DNA reads TGTGCCAGCACCGGGACAGGGGGCTACGAGCAGTACTTC. Translated: CASTGTGGYEQYF.

The chain carries TRBV7-9 and TRBJ1-2, with 7 positions matching TRBD1. CDR3 length: 17 residues. J lost 0 bases, V lost 5 bases, and 12 bases had no gene match. Germline lookup yields CDR1 SEHNR and CDR2 FQNEAQ (reference sequence). CDR3 in amino acids: CASSSTTGKGANYGYTF. In DNA form, the CDR3 reads TGTGCCAGCAGCAGTACGACAGGGAAAGGAGCTAACTATGGCTACACCTTC.

V is TRBV10-3 and J is TRBJ2-3, with a weak D call TRBD2 (6 bases). V lost 8 bases and J lost 2, with 11 bases in between. The CDR3 has 13 residues. The germline CDR1 and CDR2 sequences are ENHRY and SYGVKD. CDR3 in amino acids: CAIAGSTTDTQYF. The CDR3 DNA sequence: TGTGCCATCGCGGGGAGTACCACAGATACGCAGTATTTT.

A single count supports this clone. The chain has TRBV3-1 (or the pseudogene TRBV3-2) and TRBJ1-3; tentatively, D is TRBD1 (5 bases). This CDR3 has 17 amino acids. V lost 4 bases, J lost 0 bases, and 16 bases lay in between. Germline V gene lookup returns CDR1 LGHDT and CDR2 YNNKEL (reference sequence). The CDR3 region is CASSLPWRGGSGNTIYF. The CDR3, as DNA: TGTGCCAGCAGCCTTCCCTGGCGGGGGGGCTCTGGAAACACCATATATTTT.

CDR3 protein: CASSEALASGNTIYF. For the CDR3, the DNA is TGTGCCAGCAGTGAAGCTTTAGCCTCTGGAAACACCATATATTTT. The gene calls are TRBV6-1 and TRBJ1-3; D not certain. Germline V gene data show CDR1 as MNHNS and CDR2 as SASEGT. There are 15 residues in the CDR3. Trimming stripped 0 bases from V and 0 bases from J, with 6 bases between.